These T cell receptor beta chains were read from a single sample in a study of shared T cell receptors in the human thymus. The repertoire was sequenced with immunoSEQ multiplex PCR; TCRdb's copy has only in-frame clones and lacks some. The sample includes hundreds of thousands of clones, about 87% of them seen just once. This sample was also put to use in a study of human thymus T cells.

What was sequenced was thymocytes. These receptor sequences come from a boy in the first two years of life with a congenital heart defect. Each CDR3 is given with its conserved first and last residue. The order of the fields is CDR3 length, V gene, J gene, clone size, D gene, CDR3 protein, CDR3 DNA. The D gene is left open where the match is weak. Clone size is not always given. Where it is, it says once, few, many or a class for expanded clones.

>14|TRBV6-5|TRBJ2-5|.|.
CASSPAEGPETQYF
TGTGCCAGCAGCCCAGCGGAGGGACCAGAGACCCAGTACTTC
>16|TRBV5-1|TRBJ2-1|.|TRBD2
CASRSNAGTTYNEQFF
TGCGCCAGCAGAAGCAACGCCGGGACTACCTACAATGAGCAGTTCTTC
>14|TRBV4-3|TRBJ1-2|.|TRBD1
CASSASTGKYGYTF
TGCGCCAGCAGCGCCTCGACAGGGAAGTATGGCTACACCTTC
>14|TRBV9|TRBJ2-3|.|.
CASSVSSGSDTQYF
TGTGCCAGCAGCGTATCCAGCGGGTCAGATACGCAGTATTTT
>17|TRBV5-4|TRBJ2-1|.|TRBD2
CASRDGLAGLNNNEQFF
TGTGCCAGCAGAGACGGACTAGCGGGATTAAACAACAATGAGCAGTTCTTC
>16|TRBV19|TRBJ2-7|.|TRBD2
CASSTSSSGGFSEQYF
TGTGCCAGTAGCACATCCTCTAGCGGGGGATTTTCCGAGCAGTACTTC
>17|TRBV21-1|TRBJ2-1|.|.
CASSKDQTGELHNEQFF
TGTGCCAGCAGCAAAGACCAGACGGGGGAACTCCACAATGAGCAGTTCTTC
>16|TRBV29-1|TRBJ2-2|.|.
CSVRGGMDPFSGELFF
TGCAGCGTGAGGGGGGGGATGGACCCCTTCTCCGGGGAGCTGTTTTTT
>18|TRBV4-3|TRBJ2-2|.|TRBD2
CASSSRGGTSGRTGELFF
TGCGCCAGCAGCTCACGGGGGGGGACTAGCGGGAGGACCGGGGAGCTGTTTTTT
>18|TRBV28|TRBJ2-5|.|.
CASSPPGPPGGPQETQYF
TGTGCCAGCAGTCCCCCCGGACCGCCAGGCGGGCCCCAAGAGACCCAGTACTTC
>14|TRBV7-2|TRBJ2-7|once|TRBD2
CASSRLAGAYEQYF
TGTGCCAGCAGCCGGTTAGCGGGGGCCTACGAGCAGTACTTC
>15|TRBV6-5|TRBJ2-7|.|TRBD1
CASSKGQVSSYEQYF
TGTGCCAGCAGCAAAGGACAGGTCAGCTCCTACGAGCAGTACTTC
>16|TRBV18|TRBJ1-4|.|.
CASSPGPDEGNEKLFF
TGTGCCAGCTCACCTGGCCCGGACGAGGGTAATGAAAAACTGTTTTTT
>9|TRBV20-1|TRBJ2-1|.|.
CSALNEQFF
TGCAGTGCTCTCAATGAGCAGTTCTTC
>15|TRBV28|TRBJ2-1|.|.
CASSPTSGLHNEQFF
TGTGCCAGCAGTCCGACGTCTGGGCTACACAATGAGCAGTTCTTC
>15|TRBV10-3|TRBJ1-4|.|TRBD1
CAISSRDSQNEKLFF
TGTGCCATTTCGAGCCGGGACAGTCAAAATGAAAAACTGTTTTTT
>15|TRBV5-6|TRBJ1-1|.|.
CASSSHRVRNTEAFF
TGTGCCAGCAGCTCCCACAGGGTTAGGAACACTGAAGCTTTCTTT
>16|TRBV4-3|TRBJ2-3|.|.
CASSPAGERSTDTQYF
TGCGCCAGCAGCCCGGCTGGTGAGCGGTCCACAGATACGCAGTATTTT
>22|TRBV14|TRBJ1-3|.|TRBD1
CASSQALSGGKKSENVRDTIYF
TGTGCCAGCAGCCAAGCTTTGTCAGGGGGTAAGAAGTCGGAAAACGTCAGGGACACCATATATTTT
>16|TRBV4-3|TRBJ2-1|.|.
CASSQDPQGSVYEQFF
TGCGCCAGCAGCCAAGATCCGCAGGGGTCGGTTTATGAGCAGTTCTTC
>14|TRBV28|TRBJ1-2|.|.
CASSFQGSGYGYTF
TGTGCCAGCAGTTTTCAGGGATCCGGCTATGGCTACACCTTC
>15|TRBV19|TRBJ1-1|.|.
CASSIGGRTNTEAFF
TGTGCCAGTAGTATAGGAGGGCGCACGAACACTGAAGCTTTCTTT
>12|TRBV25-1|TRBJ1-2|.|.
CASSVGGDGYTF
TGTGCCAGCAGTGTTGGGGGCGATGGCTACACCTTC
>15|TRBV13|TRBJ2-4|.|.
CASSFGSGAKNIQYF
TGTGCCAGCAGCTTCGGCTCAGGAGCCAAAAACATTCAGTACTTC
>17|TRBV28|TRBJ1-1|.|.
CASIPPEIRTKNTEAFF
TGTGCCAGCATTCCCCCCGAGATCCGGACAAAGAACACTGAAGCTTTCTTT
>13|TRBV10-3|TRBJ2-7|.|TRBD1
CATSGGSLYEQYF
TGTGCCACCTCAGGGGGTAGTCTCTACGAGCAGTACTTC
>16|TRBV4-1|TRBJ2-1|.|TRBD1
CASSQDGDRGHHEQFF
TGCGCCAGCAGCCAAGACGGGGACAGGGGGCATCATGAGCAGTTCTTC
>18|TRBV28|TRBJ1-2|.|TRBD1
CASSPANGTGDVNYGYTF
TGTGCCAGCAGTCCCGCGAACGGGACAGGGGACGTTAACTATGGCTACACCTTC
>16|TRBV6-1|TRBJ1-6|.|.
CASSEGTGMRNSPLHF
TGTGCCAGCAGTGAAGGAACAGGGATGAGGAATTCACCCCTCCACTTT
>16|TRBV5-1|TRBJ1-1|.|.
CASSLVDLGGRTEAFF
TGCGCCAGCAGCTTGGTGGACCTCGGGGGGCGGACTGAAGCTTTCTTT
>16|TRBV5-6|TRBJ1-1|.|.
CASTPRWGQGNTEAFF
TGTGCCAGCACCCCCCGGTGGGGCCAGGGGAACACTGAAGCTTTCTTT
>14|TRBV7-2|TRBJ1-5|.|TRBD1
CASSCRQGTQPQHF
TGTGCCAGCAGCTGTCGACAGGGCACTCAGCCCCAGCATTTT
>16|TRBV28|TRBJ2-7|.|.
CASSYSGSLLSYEQYF
TGTGCCAGCAGTTATAGCGGCAGCCTTCTGTCCTACGAGCAGTACTTC
>14|TRBV6-4|TRBJ2-1|.|.
CASRTTSFDNEQFF
TGTGCCAGCAGAACAACTAGTTTTGATAATGAGCAGTTCTTC